What follows are 27 T cell receptor beta chains derived from one specimen sequenced in a study of cytomegalovirus exposure and HLA in healthy donors. The PCR used 60 Vbeta and 13 Jbeta primers. Repertoires were generated with immunoSEQ multiplex PCR, while TCRdb's copy carries only in-frame clones and drops some. The data contain about 130,000 clones, 77% of them singletons. The sequencing sample was made of PBMCs. Every receptor here comes from a male donor in good health and CMV-seronegative.

The chain carries TRBV6-5 and TRBJ1-5; 7 bases are shared with TRBD1. From germline, CDR1 is MNHEY and CDR2 SVGAGI. J gave up 2 bases and V 5 bases, and 6 bases lay outside the gene matches. CDR3 length: 15 residues. Here the CDR3 DNA reads TGTGCCAGCAGTCCGGACAGGTCTCGCAATCAGCCCCAGCATTTT. Its protein product is CASSPDRSRNQPQHF.

The V gene is TRBV6-6, the J gene TRBJ2-5, with 8 nucleotides matching TRBD1. V lost 2 bases, J lost 3 bases, and 5 bases stayed unmatched. This CDR3 has 15 residues. Germline V CDR1 and CDR2: MNHNY, SVGAGI (reference sequence). The CDR3 region is CASSYGGTGEETQYF. DNA for the CDR3: TGTGCCAGCAGTTACGGGGGGACAGGAGAAGAGACCCAGTACTTC.

A single count supports this clone. V usage is TRBV6-5 and J usage is TRBJ2-2, with 7 bases aligning to TRBD1. The junction had 11 bases not matched to a gene; V was cut back by 6 bases and J by 7 bases. The CDR3 runs to 15 residues. Germline-derived CDR1 and CDR2 are MNHEY and SVGAGI. The CDR3 DNA follows: TGTGCCAGCAGATATACTAGGGGGCTTAACGGGGAGCTGTTTTTT. It yields the protein CASRYTRGLNGELFF.

This chain connects TRBV4-2 to TRBJ1-2, with 7 bases that match TRBD1. CDR1 and CDR2 (germline): LGHNA, YNFKEQ. There are 13 residues in the CDR3. The junction had 4 bases not matched to a gene; V was cut back by 5 bases and J by 4 bases. The CDR3 loop reads CASSARDSYGYTF. The CDR3 region has the DNA TGTGCCAGCAGCGCTCGGGACAGCTATGGCTACACCTTC.

V is TRBV2 and J is TRBJ2-7, with 8 bases aligning to TRBD2. CDR1 is SNHLY and CDR2 is FYNNEI in the germline V gene. This CDR3 is built from 16 residues. V lost 4 bases, J lost 0 bases, and 8 bases stayed unmatched. Here the CDR3 reads CASSVSGGRSSYEQYF. In nucleotides, the CDR3 is TGTGCCAGCAGTGTAAGCGGGGGCCGTAGCTCCTACGAGCAGTACTTC.

The chain recombines TRBV6-1 with TRBJ1-2, with D unclear. Germline V gene lookup returns CDR1 MNHNS and CDR2 SASEGT. V shed 0 bases and J shed 0 bases, with 8 bases lying between them. The CDR3 spans 15 residues. CDR3 in amino acids: CASSEAAGTNYGYTF. The CDR3 bases are TGTGCCAGCAGTGAAGCAGCGGGCACTAACTATGGCTACACCTTC.

The chain uses TRBV4-3 and TRBJ1-1; D is perhaps TRBD1 (5 bases). The V gene lost 1 base and the J gene lost 3 bases, with 12 bases spanning the gap. CDR1 is LGHNA and CDR2 is YSLEER in the germline V gene. The CDR3 is made up of 15 amino acids. Here the CDR3 reads CASSQVGGGYTEAFF. The CDR3 DNA reads TGCGCCAGCAGCCAAGTCGGGGGGGGTTACACTGAAGCTTTCTTT.

To note about this clone: One end of the junction does not line up with germline, which may come from a read error. The chain links TRBV30 to TRBJ1-3; the D is unclear. The CDR3 spans 16 residues. Germline CDR1 is GTSNPN and CDR2 is SVGIG (reference sequence). The CDR3 DNA is TGTGCCTGGAGTGAGGAGGTGGTCCTTCCTGGTAACACCATATATTTT. It translates to CAWSEEVVLPGNTIYF.

Turning to this clone: The germline gene is not matched at one end of the junction; a read error may be the cause. The chain has TRBV5-4 and TRBJ1-1; maybe TRBD1 (6 bases). CDR3 length equals 15 residues. The germline V gene encodes CDR1 SGHNT and CDR2 YYREEE (reference sequence). CDR3 sequence reads: CASNLEKTGFTEAFF. Written as DNA, the CDR3 is TGTGCCAGCAACTTGGAGAAAACAGGGTTCACTGAAGCTTTCTTT.

J is TRBJ1-1 and V is TRBV5-4, with TRBD1 identical over 11 bases. The CDR3 totals 16 residues. The germline V gene encodes CDR1 SGHNT and CDR2 YYREEE (reference sequence). Unmatched junction bases numbered 4, after V lost 3 bases and J lost 0 bases. The CDR3 bases are TGTGCCAGCAGCTCCCGGGACAGGGGGTTGAACACTGAAGCTTTCTTT. Amino acids: CASSSRDRGLNTEAFF. Complete variable domain (other parts from reference TRBV5-4 and TRBJ1-1): ETGVTQSPTHLIKTRGQQVTLRCSSQSGHNTVSWYQQALGQGPQFIFQYYREEENGRGNFPPRFSGLQFPNYSSELNVNALELDDSALYLCASSSRDRGLNTEAFFGQGTRLTVV.

The sample holds one count of this clone. CDR3 amino acids: CASSIEGLAGGSYNEQFF. The CDR3 DNA reads as TGTGCCAGTAGTATAGAAGGGCTAGCGGGAGGGTCCTACAATGAGCAGTTCTTC. The chain couples TRBV19 to TRBJ2-1; 12 nucleotides agree with TRBD2. Germline loops: CDR1 LNHDA, CDR2 SQIVND (reference sequence). With 0 bases clipped from V and 1 base from J, the junction kept 4 bases outside the gene matches. The CDR3 loop spans 18 amino acids. Based on the CDR3 plus reference TRBV19 and TRBJ2-1, the full variable domain is DGGITQSPKYLFRKEGQNVTLSCEQNLNHDAMYWYRQDPGQGLRLIYYSQIVNDFQKGDIAEGYSVSREKKESFPLTVTSAQKNPTAFYLCASSIEGLAGGSYNEQFFGPGTRLTVL.

The chain links TRBV10-1 to TRBJ2-2; no clear D gene. V was clipped by 0 bases and J by 1 base, with 9 bases between them. Germline CDR1 WNHNN, CDR2 SYGVQD (reference sequence). The CDR3 spans 16 residues. In nucleotides, the CDR3 is TGCGCCAGCAGTGAGTCGACTCGTGAGAACACCGGGGAGCTGTTTTTT. Its translation: CASSESTRENTGELFF.

The CDR3 sequence: CASSESSKEQYF. CDR3 in DNA: TGCGCCAGCAGTGAGTCGAGTAAAGAGCAGTACTTC. This chain connects TRBV10-1 to TRBJ2-7, with no clear D. Germline CDR1 WNHNN, CDR2 SYGVQD (reference sequence). This CDR3 has 12 residues. Trimming shortened V by 0 bases and J by 7 bases, and 7 bases separated the two germline ends.

The chain has TRBV6-5 and TRBJ1-1; possibly TRBD1 for D (5 bases). The V gene lost 5 bases and the J gene lost 1 base, with 14 bases spanning the gap. This CDR3 has 15 amino acids. The germline V gene has CDR1 MNHEY and CDR2 SVGAGI. DNA of the CDR3: TGTGCCAGCAGTCCGACAGCTCCGAGGAACACTGAAGCTTTCTTT. It translates to CASSPTAPRNTEAFF.

The chain carries TRBV7-9 and TRBJ1-2, with 7 nucleotides matching TRBD1. The CDR3 is 15 amino acids. V dropped 5 bases and J dropped 3; count of bases not matched to a gene: 9. Per the germline V gene, CDR1 is SEHNR and CDR2 is FQNEAQ (reference sequence). CDR3 sequence: CASSPSTGKHYGYTF. CDR3 sequence (DNA): TGTGCCAGCAGCCCGTCGACAGGGAAACACTATGGCTACACCTTC.

CDR3 sequence (DNA): TGTGCCAGCAGTTTAGGCGGGCGATCCTACGAGCAGTACTTC. This encodes CASSLGGRSYEQYF. The chain couples TRBV27 to TRBJ2-7, with TRBD2 as a possible D gene (5 bases). Germline CDR1 MNHEY, CDR2 SMNVEV (reference sequence). The V gene lost 2 bases and the J gene lost 1 base, with 9 bases spanning the gap. The CDR3 has 14 residues.

The chain couples TRBV28 to TRBJ1-1; D not certain. This CDR3 has 12 amino acids. Deletions cut 5 bases from V and 8 bases from J, with 12 bases between. Germline assignment: CDR1 MDHEN and CDR2 SYDVKM. The CDR3 DNA sequence: TGTGCCAGCAGTATACCTAAGAGGGAAGCTTTCTTT. It yields the protein CASSIPKREAFF.

This clone was counted between two and nine times. In nucleotides, the CDR3 is TGTGCCAGCAGGAAAACAGGGATCTATGGCTACACCTTC. Its protein product is CASRKTGIYGYTF. The genes are TRBV6-5 and TRBJ1-2; weak D call: TRBD1 (6 bases). The CDR3 loop spans 13 amino acids. The ends were cut back, 6 bases at V and 4 bases at J, with 12 bases in the middle. Germline lookup yields CDR1 MNHEY and CDR2 SVGAGI.

The V gene is TRBV7-2, the J gene TRBJ2-7; no definite D call. Germline values: CDR1 SGHTA, CDR2 FQGNSA. The V and J ends lost 1 base and 5 bases respectively, with 12 bases between them. The CDR3 has 14 residues. The CDR3, as DNA: TGTGCCAGCAGCTTAGAGCGCCCCCCCCACGAGCAGTACTTC. This sequence encodes CASSLERPPHEQYF.

In its sample, this clone was seen a few times. The gene calls are TRBV4-3 and TRBJ2-7; possible D gene TRBD2, 5 bases. Per germline, CDR1 LGHNA and CDR2 YSLEER. Trimming left V 0 bases short and J 1 base short, with 7 bases between. This CDR3 is 14 amino acids long. The chain's CDR3 is CASSQEGRSYEQYF. The CDR3 nucleotides read TGCGCCAGCAGCCAAGAGGGGAGATCCTACGAGCAGTACTTC.

The J gene is TRBJ2-3, the V gene TRBV29-1; 7 nucleotides agree with TRBD2. The CDR3 has 13 residues. Per the germline V gene, CDR1 is SQVTM and CDR2 is ANQGSEA. V lost 4 bases, J lost 2 bases, and 3 bases stayed unmatched. The chain's CDR3 is CSVGTRLTDTQYF. In nucleotides, the CDR3 is TGCAGCGTTGGGACTAGGCTCACAGATACGCAGTATTTT.

This rearrangement joins TRBV6-5 to TRBJ1-6; 10 bases line up with TRBD1. CDR3 length: 14 residues. Germline values: CDR1 MNHEY, CDR2 SVGAGI. Trimming removed 6 bases from V and 8 bases from J; junction bases left unmatched: 4. CDR3: CASRPGQGHSPLHF. In nucleotides, the CDR3 is TGTGCCAGCAGACCGGGACAGGGGCATTCACCCCTCCACTTT.

V gene TRBV2 combines with J gene TRBJ2-5, with TRBD2 matching 8 bases. After removal of 2 bases from V and 7 bases from J, the junction contained 6 bases not matched to a gene. The CDR3 loop spans 14 amino acids. Germline-derived CDR1 and CDR2 are SNHLY and FYNNEI. CDR3 nucleotide sequence: TGTGCCAGCAGTGAATCTAGCGGGCGGGGGACCCAGTACTTC. The encoded protein is CASSESSGRGTQYF.

This chain joins TRBV27 and TRBJ2-1; 7 nucleotides match TRBD1. The J segment lost 7 bases and the V segment lost 5 bases, leaving 5 bases of the junction unmatched. CDR1 is MNHEY and CDR2 is SMNVEV in the germline V gene (reference sequence). This CDR3 is 13 amino acids long. Here the CDR3 DNA reads TGTGCCAGCAGTGGTAGGGGGCTTAATGAGCAGTTCTTC. Its protein is CASSGRGLNEQFF.

This clone has only one observation. The chain has TRBV30 and TRBJ1-2; 7 bases line up with TRBD1. CDR1 is GTSNPN, CDR2 SVGIG, per germline (reference sequence). The J segment lost 2 bases and the V segment lost 3 bases, leaving 6 bases of the junction unmatched. This CDR3 has 14 residues. CDR3 loop: CAWSHRGQNYGYTF. CDR3 coding DNA: TGTGCCTGGAGCCACAGGGGCCAGAACTATGGCTACACCTTC.

The V and J genes are TRBV29-1 and TRBJ1-2, with a weak D call TRBD1 (5 bases). The V gene's germline CDR1 is SQVTM and CDR2 ANQGSEA. Trimming shortened V by 4 bases and J by 4 bases, and 19 bases separated the two germline ends. The CDR3 is 15 amino acids. The CDR3 sequence is CSVGGKAEGIYGYTF. In DNA, the CDR3 is TGCAGCGTTGGGGGGAAGGCGGAGGGAATCTATGGCTACACCTTC.

This clone occurred once. This chain links TRBV6-1 with TRBJ1-5, with a possible D match to TRBD1 (6 bases). Trimming took off 6 bases at V and 3 bases at J, with 9 bases between the two ends. CDR1 is MNHNS, CDR2 SASEGT, per germline. The CDR3 consists of 13 residues. The CDR3 here is CASRRTDNQPQHF. In nucleotides, the CDR3 is TGTGCCAGCAGAAGGACAGACAATCAGCCCCAGCATTTT.